These 2 T cell receptor beta chains were all obtained from the same sample, sequenced in a study of T cell responses to AZD1222 COVID-19 vaccine. Measured with immunoSEQ multiplex PCR; TCRdb has only the in-frame clones, and not every one. The sample lists about 170,000 clones; 80% to 95% were seen once. This specimen consisted of peripheral blood, obtained on day 0 of AZD1222 vaccination. The receptors shown here come from an adult in good health.

The rearrangement joins TRBV7-2 to TRBJ2-7, with TRBD2 matching 11 bases. CDR3 length equals 14 residues. After removal of 6 bases from V and 3 bases from J, the junction contained 4 bases not matched to a gene. Germline lookup yields CDR1 SGHTA and CDR2 FQGNSA. The CDR3, as DNA: TGTGCCAGCAGTCCTAGCGGGGGGTTCTACGAGCAGTACTTC. Translating it yields CASSPSGGFYEQYF.

The chain carries TRBV2 and TRBJ1-2, with D possibly being TRBD1 (6 bases). The CDR3 extends over 14 amino acids. The germline V and J ends were trimmed by 7 bases and 6 bases, with 18 bases remaining between them. Germline lookup yields CDR1 SNHLY and CDR2 FYNNEI. The CDR3 nucleotides are TGTGCCAGCATGGGGTACTTAACAGGGAATGGCTACACCTTC. Protein sequence: CASMGYLTGNGYTF.